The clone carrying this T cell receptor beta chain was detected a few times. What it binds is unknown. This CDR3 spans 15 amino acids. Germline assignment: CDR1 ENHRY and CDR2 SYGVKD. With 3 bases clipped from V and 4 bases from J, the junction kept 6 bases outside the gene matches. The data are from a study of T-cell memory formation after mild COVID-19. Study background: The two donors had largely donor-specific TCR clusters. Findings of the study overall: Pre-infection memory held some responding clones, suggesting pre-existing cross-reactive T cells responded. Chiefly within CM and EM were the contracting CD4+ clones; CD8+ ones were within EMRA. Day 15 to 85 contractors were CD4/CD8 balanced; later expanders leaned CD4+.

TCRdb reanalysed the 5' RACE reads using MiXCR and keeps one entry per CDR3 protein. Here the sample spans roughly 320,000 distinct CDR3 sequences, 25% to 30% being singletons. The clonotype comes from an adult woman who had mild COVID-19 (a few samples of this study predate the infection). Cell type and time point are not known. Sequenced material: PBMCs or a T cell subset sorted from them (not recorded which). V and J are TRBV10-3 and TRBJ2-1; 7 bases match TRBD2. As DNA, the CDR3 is TGTGCCATCAGTGACAGGGACTATCGTTACAATGAGCAGTTCTTC. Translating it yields CAISDRDYRYNEQFF.